This TCR beta chain appears in the sequencing data of a study of blood T cell repertoires in COVID-19. Repertoires were generated with immunoSEQ multiplex PCR, while TCRdb's copy carries only in-frame clones and drops some. The sample has fewer than 80,000 clones, around nine tenths seen once; the top ten hold more than 0.8%. This clone was found once. The CDR3 loop spans 14 amino acids. The V gene's germline CDR1 is SGDLS and CDR2 YYNGEE. Trimming left V 4 bases short and J 5 bases short, with 13 bases between. The clonotype comes from a man between 65 and 85 years old with acute or convalescent COVID-19. The chain joins TRBV9 to TRBJ1-5, with D tentatively TRBD1 (6 bases). The sample consisted of peripheral blood. CDR3 residues: CASSPDGGDQPQHF. The CDR3 DNA is TGTGCCAGCAGCCCCGATGGGGGCGATCAGCCCCAGCATTTT. Looking up the rest from reference TRBV9 and TRBJ1-5 gives the full variable domain: DSGVTQTPKHLITATGQRVTLRCSPRSGDLSVYWYQQSLDQGLQFLIQYYNGEERAKGNILERFSAQQFPDLHSELNLSSLELGDSALYFCASSPDGGDQPQHFGDGTRLSIL.